These 29 T cell receptor beta chains were all obtained from the same sample, sequenced in a study of blood T cell repertoires in COVID-19. Method: immunoSEQ multiplex PCR; TCRdb's copy keeps in-frame clones and lacks some. The sample includes about 190,000 clones, approximately 84% seen only once; the top ten take roughly 4.6%. Sequencing was done on a sample of peripheral blood. Receptors originate from a woman in her seventies with active or convalescent COVID-19.

The J gene is TRBJ2-3, the V gene TRBV5-1; 8 bases align to TRBD2. V shed 4 bases, J shed 2 bases, and the junction held 3 bases outside the gene matches. Germline CDR1 is SGHRS and CDR2 is YFSETQ. The CDR3 is 14 residues long. The DNA of the CDR3 is TGCGCCAGCAGCATCGGACTAGCCACAGATACGCAGTATTTT. It is translated as CASSIGLATDTQYF.

The rearrangement joins TRBV29-1 to TRBJ1-2, with D perhaps matching TRBD1 (5 bases). This CDR3 has 15 residues. From germline, CDR1 is SQVTM and CDR2 ANQGSEA. V lost 5 bases and J lost 8, with 24 bases in between. CDR3 amino acids: CSVLTRDRETHGYTF. The DNA of the CDR3 is TGCAGCGTTCTAACTCGGGACCGGGAGACCCACGGCTACACCTTC.

This clone occurred once. The chain joins TRBV30 to TRBJ2-6; D call uncertain. The CDR3 totals 17 residues. The V end was cut by 7 bases, the J end by 0 bases, with 19 bases between. In germline, CDR1 is GTSNPN, CDR2 SVGIG (reference sequence). Written as DNA, the CDR3 is TGTGCCTTCAACCGTGGGCGTCAACCCTCTGGGGCCAACGTCCTGACTTTC. Residues: CAFNRGRQPSGANVLTF.

The V call is TRBV2, the J call TRBJ1-2; TRBD1 matches at 7 bases. CDR1 is SNHLY, CDR2 FYNNEI, per germline. The CDR3 runs to 15 residues. The trim removed 3 bases at V and 3 bases at J, leaving 7 bases unmatched. The CDR3 DNA sequence: TGTGCCAGCAGTGATGAGGGGGCGTCCCACTATGGCTACACCTTC. Its translation is CASSDEGASHYGYTF. The variable domain in full, with the rest retrieved from reference TRBV2 and TRBJ1-2, is EPEVTQTPSHQVTQMGQEVILRCVPISNHLYFYWYRQILGQKVEFLVSFYNNEISEKSEIFDDQFSVERPDGSNFTLKIRSTKLEDSAMYFCASSDEGASHYGYTFGSGTRLTVV.

The chain is built from TRBV6-1 and TRBJ1-5; 7 nucleotides line up with TRBD1. This CDR3 has 17 residues. Germline loops: CDR1 MNHNS, CDR2 SASEGT. The J segment lost 3 bases and the V segment lost 2 bases, leaving 10 bases of the junction unmatched. CDR3 sequence: CASSESSGTAFNQPQHF. CDR3 DNA: TGTGCCAGCAGTGAATCATCCGGGACAGCTTTCAATCAGCCCCAGCATTTT.

The J gene is TRBJ2-2, the V gene TRBV28, with 7 bases lining up with TRBD1. Germline CDR1 reads MDHEN; CDR2 reads SYDVKM. Trimming cost V 1 base and J 2 bases; bases outside gene matches: 7. The CDR3 runs 17 residues. The CDR3, as DNA: TGTGCCAGCAGTTTATTATCGACAGGGAAAAACACCGGGGAGCTGTTTTTT. Translating gives CASSLLSTGKNTGELFF.

This chain joins TRBV2 and TRBJ1-1, with TRBD1 identical over 9 bases. This CDR3 is 12 amino acids long. Germline lookup yields CDR1 SNHLY and CDR2 FYNNEI. In nucleotides, the CDR3 is TGTGTCATAGGACAGGGGATGTATCCAGCTTTCTTT. Its translation: CVIGQGMYPAFF.

The chain has TRBV2 and TRBJ2-5; D might be TRBD1 (5 bases). V was cut by 4 bases and J by 4 bases, with 7 bases left in between. The CDR3 loop spans 12 amino acids. Germline V gene lookup returns CDR1 SNHLY and CDR2 FYNNEI. Here the CDR3 reads CASSGTGETQYF. For the CDR3, the DNA is TGTGCCAGCAGTGGCACAGGAGAGACCCAGTACTTC.

This chain connects TRBV18 to TRBJ2-5; no reliable D call. Germline CDR1 and CDR2: KGHSH and LQKENI. This CDR3 region has 13 residues. V lost 4 bases and J 1 base, leaving 7 bases between the germline ends. The CDR3 nucleotides read TGTGCCAGCTCACTTTCCCTCCAAGAGACCCAGTACTTC. Translation: CASSLSLQETQYF.

This chain uses TRBV6-1 with TRBJ1-4; 9 bases match TRBD1. The germline V gene encodes CDR1 MNHNS and CDR2 SASEGT. The ends lost 1 base at V and 8 bases at J; junction bases unmatched: 8. This CDR3 spans 16 amino acids. DNA of the CDR3: TGTGCCAGCAGTGAAGTTCCGACAGGGGGGTACGAAAAACTGTTTTTT. This encodes CASSEVPTGGYEKLFF.

The chain has TRBV28 and TRBJ1-1, with D maybe TRBD1 (5 bases). Trimming left V 5 bases short and J 3 bases short, with 10 bases between. CDR1 is MDHEN, CDR2 SYDVKM, per germline. CDR3 length equals 13 residues. CDR3 nucleotides: TGTGCCAGCAGTCGGGGGTCCCACACTGAAGCTTTCTTT. Residues: CASSRGSHTEAFF.

The chain is built from TRBV5-1 and TRBJ2-5; possibly TRBD1 for D (6 bases). Trimming took 3 bases from V and 2 from J, leaving 14 bases between them. This CDR3 has 15 residues. CDR1 is SGHRS, CDR2 YFSETQ, per germline. The CDR3, as DNA: TGCGCCAGCAGCTCACGGACAGCGAAACAAGAGACCCAGTACTTC. This translates into CASSSRTAKQETQYF. The full variable domain, completed using reference TRBV5-1 and TRBJ2-5, is KAGVTQTPRYLIKTRGQQVTLSCSPISGHRSVSWYQQTPGQGLQFLFEYFSETQRNKGNFPGRFSGRQFSNSRSEMNVSTLELGDSALYLCASSSRTAKQETQYFGPGTRLLVL.

The genes are TRBV9 and TRBJ1-1; 8 bases agree with TRBD1. CDR3 length equals 15 residues. Germline V gives CDR1 SGDLS, CDR2 YYNGEE. V shed 3 bases, J shed 3 bases, and the junction held 7 bases outside the gene matches. The CDR3 loop is CASSERQGFDTEAFF. CDR3 coding DNA: TGTGCCAGCAGCGAACGACAGGGGTTTGACACTGAAGCTTTCTTT.

The rearrangement joins TRBV18 to TRBJ2-6; D gene uncertain. Germline CDR1 and CDR2: KGHSH and LQKENI. There are 16 residues in the CDR3. Trimming left V 4 bases short and J 0 bases short, with 10 bases between. CDR3 amino acids: CASSLRPPSGANVLTF. Here the CDR3 DNA reads TGTGCCAGCTCACTGCGCCCCCCCTCTGGGGCCAACGTCCTGACTTTC.

The chain is built from TRBV21-1 and TRBJ1-1; the DNA was not used to check the table's D call, TRBD1. TRBV21-1 is listed as a pseudogene. There are 13 residues in the CDR3. CDR3 in amino acids: CASSNRQAPEAFF. CDR3 DNA: TGTGCCAGCAGCAATCGACAGGCCCCTGAGGCTTTCTTT.

This sequence joins TRBV5-1 and TRBJ2-5; 8 bases fit TRBD2. The CDR3 loop spans 14 amino acids. CDR1 is SGHRS and CDR2 is YFSETQ in the germline V gene. Germline trimming cut 3 bases from V and 3 bases from J; bases unmatched to any gene: 4. CDR3 protein: CASSSLAGKETQYF. CDR3 nucleotide sequence: TGCGCCAGCAGCTCTTTAGCGGGAAAAGAGACCCAGTACTTC.

As concerns this clone: Other DNA sequences in this sample translate to the same CDR3. The rearrangement uses TRBV7-3 and TRBJ2-2; the D gene is possibly TRBD2 (5 bases). Trimming left V 5 bases short and J 8 bases short, with 9 bases between. CDR1 and CDR2 (germline): SGHTA, FQGTGA. The CDR3 loop spans 12 amino acids. CDR3 amino acids: CASSPGTGELFF. CDR3 nucleotides: TGTGCCAGCAGCCCGGGAACTGGGGAGCTGTTTTTT.

This rearrangement joins TRBV6-6 to TRBJ2-3, with unresolved D. The germline V and J ends were trimmed by 6 bases and 5 bases, with 9 bases remaining between them. Germline CDR1 is MNHNY and CDR2 is SVGAGI (reference sequence). The CDR3 loop spans 12 amino acids. The CDR3 protein is CASSPGGDTQYF. CDR3 nucleotides: TGTGCCAGCAGCCCCGGTGGAGATACGCAGTATTTT.

The chain employs TRBV25-1 and TRBJ2-3; possible D gene TRBD1, 6 bases. The V end was cut by 1 base, the J end by 6 bases, with 23 bases between. The V gene's germline CDR1 is MGHDK and CDR2 SYGVNS. This CDR3 contains 18 residues. As DNA, the CDR3 is TGTGCCAGCAGTGAATCACGGTTTAGCAGGGGAAATGTGGATACGCAGTATTTT. Translation gives CASSESRFSRGNVDTQYF.

This clone was observed a few times. V gene TRBV3-1 (or the pseudogene TRBV3-2) combines with J gene TRBJ2-1; the match to TRBD2 covers 12 bases. The ends lost 4 bases at V and 2 bases at J; junction bases unmatched: 6. Germline CDR1 and CDR2: LGHDT and YNNKEL (reference sequence). The CDR3 loop spans 17 amino acids. The CDR3: CASSPRSSGRAYNEQFF. The CDR3 DNA follows: TGTGCCAGCAGCCCCAGGTCTAGCGGGAGGGCCTACAATGAGCAGTTCTTC.

V is TRBV6-5 and J is TRBJ2-7; 8 bases match TRBD1. This CDR3 spans 15 amino acids. V lost 6 bases and J lost 1; bases outside the gene matches: 8. CDR1 is MNHEY and CDR2 is SVGAGI in the germline V gene. The CDR3 nucleotides read TGTGCCAGCAGGTACCCTGGACAGGGATCCTACGAGCAGTACTTC. Translated, it gives CASRYPGQGSYEQYF.

The chain uses TRBV30 and TRBJ2-1; TRBD2 agrees at 10 bases. V lost 1 base to trimming and J lost 8 bases; unmatched junction nucleotides: 2. The CDR3 runs 13 residues. The germline CDR1 and CDR2 sequences are GTSNPN and SVGIG (reference sequence). CDR3 DNA sequence: TGTGCCTGGAGTGGACTAGCGGGCGATGAGCAGTTCTTC. This translates into CAWSGLAGDEQFF. Full variable domain (missing parts from reference TRBV30 and TRBJ2-1): SQTIHQWPATLVQPVGSPLSLECTVEGTSNPNLYWYRQAAGRGLQLLFYSVGIGQISSEVPQNLSASRPQDRQFILSSKKLLLSDSGFYLCAWSGLAGDEQFFGPGTRLTVL.

The chain is built from TRBV13 and TRBJ1-2, with 8 nucleotides matching TRBD1. Unmatched junction bases numbered 8, after V lost 2 bases and J lost 0 bases. The CDR3 spans 17 residues. CDR1 and CDR2 (germline): PRHDT, FYEKMQ (reference sequence). The CDR3 DNA sequence: TGTGCCAGCAGCTTATACGGACAGGGTATAACTAACTATGGCTACACCTTC. Amino acids: CASSLYGQGITNYGYTF.

The chain links TRBV5-1 to TRBJ2-7, with TRBD2 matching 10 bases. Trimming cost V 6 bases and J 4 bases; bases outside gene matches: 7. Per the germline V gene, CDR1 is SGHRS and CDR2 is YFSETQ. CDR3 length equals 14 residues. The CDR3 reads CASTGGTSAYEQYF. CDR3 nucleotides: TGCGCCAGCACAGGGGGGACTAGCGCTTACGAGCAGTACTTC.

DNA of the CDR3: TGTGCCAGCAGTGGGGGGAGGGCTCGCGGCTATGGCTACACCTTC. Its translation is CASSGGRARGYGYTF. The chain has TRBV2 and TRBJ1-2; possible D gene TRBD1, 5 bases. Trimming cost V 4 bases and J 4 bases, with 16 bases left between them. From germline, CDR1 is SNHLY and CDR2 FYNNEI. The CDR3 covers 15 residues.

This clone was detected once. This chain uses TRBV5-1 with TRBJ2-5; 10 nucleotides match TRBD2. The CDR3 consists of 15 residues. V shed 4 bases and J 6 bases; nucleotides not matched to a gene: 9. The V gene's germline CDR1 is SGHRS and CDR2 YFSETQ. The CDR3 here is CASSPQSGRAQTQYF. The DNA for the CDR3 is TGCGCCAGCAGCCCCCAGAGCGGGAGGGCGCAGACCCAGTACTTC.

CDR3 in DNA: TGCGCCAGCAGCCAAGTGCTAGCGGGTTATGAGACCCAGTACTTC. Translation gives CASSQVLAGYETQYF. The V gene is TRBV4-1, the J gene TRBJ2-5; 8 nucleotides line up with TRBD2. V lost 1 base and J lost 5; bases outside the gene matches: 6. Germline values: CDR1 MGHRA, CDR2 YSYEKL. This CDR3 has 15 residues.

The rearrangement uses TRBV20-1 and TRBJ1-5; D is uncertain. Germline CDR1 is DFQATT and CDR2 is SNEGSKA (reference sequence). V was trimmed by 3 bases and J by 7 bases, leaving 10 bases between them. The CDR3 length is 12 residues. The CDR3 protein is CSASIGSQPQHF. The CDR3 DNA reads as TGCAGTGCTAGTATCGGGAGCCAGCCCCAGCATTTT.

The chain carries TRBV13 and TRBJ2-5; 8 bases agree with TRBD2. CDR1 is PRHDT, CDR2 FYEKMQ, per germline (reference sequence). The CDR3 extends over 15 amino acids. The J segment lost 4 bases and the V segment lost 5 bases, leaving 9 bases of the junction unmatched. DNA of the CDR3: TGTGCCAGCAGCGCGCAAGCGGGAGTTCTAGAGACCCAGTACTTC. Translated: CASSAQAGVLETQYF.